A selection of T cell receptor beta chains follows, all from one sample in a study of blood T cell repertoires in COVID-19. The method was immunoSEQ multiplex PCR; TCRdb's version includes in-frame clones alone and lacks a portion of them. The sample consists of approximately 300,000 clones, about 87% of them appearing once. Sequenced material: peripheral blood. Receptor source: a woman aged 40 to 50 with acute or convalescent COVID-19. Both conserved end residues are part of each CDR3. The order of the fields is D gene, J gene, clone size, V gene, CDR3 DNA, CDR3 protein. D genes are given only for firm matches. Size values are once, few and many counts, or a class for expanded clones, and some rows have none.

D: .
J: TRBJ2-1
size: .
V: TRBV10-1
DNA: TGCGCCAGCAGCCGGGACATAGCCAATGAGCAGTTCTTC
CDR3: CASSRDIANEQFF

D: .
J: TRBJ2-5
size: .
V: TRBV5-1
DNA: TGCGCCAGCAGCCCAAACCAAGAGACCCAGTACTTC
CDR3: CASSPNQETQYF

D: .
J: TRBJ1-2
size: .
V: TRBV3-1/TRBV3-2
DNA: TGTGCCAGCAGTGAGTTCGAAAACTATGGCTACACCTTC
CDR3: CASSEFENYGYTF

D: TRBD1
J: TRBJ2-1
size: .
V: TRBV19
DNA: TGTGCCAGTAAGGGACAGGGGTACAATGAGCAGTTCTTC
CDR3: CASKGQGYNEQFF

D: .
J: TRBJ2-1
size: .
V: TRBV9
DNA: TGTGCCAGCAGCGTAGCCGTGACTAGTGAGCAGTTCTTC
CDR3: CASSVAVTSEQFF

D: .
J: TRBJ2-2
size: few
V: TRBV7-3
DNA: TGTGCCAGCAGCTTAACTAGCGGCACCGGGGAGCTGTTTTTT
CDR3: CASSLTSGTGELFF

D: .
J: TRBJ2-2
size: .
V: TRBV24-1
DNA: TGTGCCACCAGGAAGGAGTCGAACACCGGGGAGCTGTTTTTT
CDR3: CATRKESNTGELFF

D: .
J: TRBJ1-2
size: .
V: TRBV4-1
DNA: TGCGCCAGCAGCCAAGATTGGGGGGTAGCGGGCTACACCTTC
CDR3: CASSQDWGVAGYTF

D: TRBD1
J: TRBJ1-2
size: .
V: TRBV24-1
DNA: TGTGCCAGCCTAGGGACAGCTATTAACTATGGCTACACCTTC
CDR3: CASLGTAINYGYTF

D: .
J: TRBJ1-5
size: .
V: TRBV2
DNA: TGTGCCAGCAGTGAAAATCGGCAGGTTAGCAATCAGCCCCAGCATTTT
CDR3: CASSENRQVSNQPQHF

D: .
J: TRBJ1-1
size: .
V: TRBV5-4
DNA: TGTGCCAGCAGGGGCGGGGGCGGGCAGAACACTGAAGCTTTCTTT
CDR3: CASRGGGGQNTEAFF

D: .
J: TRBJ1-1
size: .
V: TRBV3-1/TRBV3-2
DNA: TGTGCCAGCAGCCGCATGAGGGCGAACACTGAAGCTTTCTTT
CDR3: CASSRMRANTEAFF

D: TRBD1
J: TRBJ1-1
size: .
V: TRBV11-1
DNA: TGTGCCAGCAGCGCCGGCAGGGGGCTAGGGGACACTGAAGCTTTCTTT
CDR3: CASSAGRGLGDTEAFF

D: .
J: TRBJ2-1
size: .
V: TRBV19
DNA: TGTGCCAGTAGTAGCGCCTTAGACAGTTTCTACAATGAGCAGTTCTTC
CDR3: CASSSALDSFYNEQFF

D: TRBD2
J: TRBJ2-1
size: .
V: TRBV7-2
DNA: TGTGCCAGCAGCCCTCTCTACGGGGGGGGAGACAATGAGCAGTTCTTC
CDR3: CASSPLYGGGDNEQFF

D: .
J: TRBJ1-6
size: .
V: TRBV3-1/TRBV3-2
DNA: TGTGCCAGCAGCCAAGGACAGCTTAATTCACCCCTCCACTTT
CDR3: CASSQGQLNSPLHF

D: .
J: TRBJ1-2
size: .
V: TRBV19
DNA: TGTGCCAGTAGTATAAGTATTGGGCCAGACTATGGCTACACCTTC
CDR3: CASSISIGPDYGYTF

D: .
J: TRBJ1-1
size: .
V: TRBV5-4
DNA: TGTGCCAGCAGCTTGGGATTGCCGGGACAACTGAACACTGAAGCTTTCTTT
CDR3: CASSLGLPGQLNTEAFF

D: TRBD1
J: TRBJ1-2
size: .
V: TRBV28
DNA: TGTGCCAGCAGTACGCCACAGGGGGCTCGAAACTATGGCTACACCTTC
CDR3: CASSTPQGARNYGYTF

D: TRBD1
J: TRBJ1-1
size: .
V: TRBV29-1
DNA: TGCAGCGCAAGGACAGGGTATACTGAAGCTTTCTTT
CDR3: CSARTGYTEAFF

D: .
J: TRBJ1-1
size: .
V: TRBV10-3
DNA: TGTGCCATCAGTGAGTCATCCTGGGGCAACACTGAAGCTTTCTTT
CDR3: CAISESSWGNTEAFF

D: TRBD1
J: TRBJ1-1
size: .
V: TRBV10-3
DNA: TGTGCCATCAGTGCGCTATCGACAGGGGGCACTGAAGCTTTCTTT
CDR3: CAISALSTGGTEAFF

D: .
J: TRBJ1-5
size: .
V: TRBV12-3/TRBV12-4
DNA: TGTGCCAGCAGGCACAGGGTTCAGCCCCAGCATTTT
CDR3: CASRHRVQPQHF